The rows below give T cell receptor beta chains drawn from one sample of a study of blood T cell repertoires in COVID-19. Assay used: immunoSEQ multiplex PCR; TCRdb lists only in-frame clones, some missing. The table shows some 200,000 clones, with roughly four fifths occurring only once. Sequenced sample: peripheral blood. Source of these receptors: a woman between 40 and 55 years old with acute or convalescent COVID-19. Both conserved end residues are part of each CDR3. D genes are given only for firm matches. Part of the rows lack a size; the others show once, few, many or a class for expanded clones.

16	TRBJ1-6	-	TRBD1	TRBV9	CASSRRPGQSNSPLHF	TGTGCCAGCAGCAGGCGTCCGGGACAGTCTAATTCACCCCTCCACTTT
14	TRBJ1-1	-	-	TRBV6-6	CASSYPGMNTEAFF	TGTGCCAGCAGTTACCCGGGGATGAACACTGAAGCTTTCTTT
13	TRBJ2-2	-	-	TRBV7-9	CASSPEITGELFF	TGTGCCAGCAGCCCAGAAATCACCGGGGAGCTGTTTTTT
17	TRBJ2-2	once	-	TRBV5-1	CASSLFPGDLNTGELFF	TGCGCCAGCAGCTTGTTTCCGGGGGATCTTAACACCGGGGAGCTGTTTTTT
15	TRBJ1-4	-	TRBD1	TRBV27	CASSPGQGRNEKLFF	TGTGCCAGCAGTCCCGGACAGGGGCGAAATGAAAAACTGTTTTTT
17	TRBJ1-6	-	-	TRBV5-4	CASSLGGGWTGNSPLHF	TGTGCCAGCAGCTTAGGAGGAGGCTGGACGGGGAATTCACCCCTCCACTTT
13	TRBJ1-5	-	-	TRBV7-2	CASSWGERQPQHF	TGTGCCAGCAGTTGGGGGGAACGTCAGCCCCAGCATTTT
14	TRBJ2-5	-	TRBD2	TRBV10-3	CAISIAGPGETQYF	TGTGCCATCAGTATAGCGGGACCGGGTGAGACCCAGTACTTC
15	TRBJ1-6	few	-	TRBV5-4	CASSSSQVNNSPLHF	TGTGCCAGCAGCTCGAGCCAGGTTAATAATTCACCCCTCCACTTT
14	TRBJ1-4	-	-	TRBV9	CASSVGAFNEKLFF	TGTGCCAGCAGCGTAGGGGCCTTTAATGAAAAACTGTTTTTT
17	TRBJ2-6	-	TRBD1	TRBV28	CASSLLAGGTGANVLTF	TGTGCCAGCAGTTTATTGGCAGGGGGCACTGGGGCCAACGTCCTGACTTTC
15	TRBJ2-7	-	TRBD2	TRBV27	CASSLSGRLSYEQYF	TGTGCCAGCAGTTTATCCGGGAGGCTCTCCTACGAGCAGTACTTC
14	TRBJ1-4	once	-	TRBV2	CASSERVYDEKLFF	TGTGCCAGCAGTGAAAGAGTATATGATGAAAAACTGTTTTTT
12	TRBJ2-7	-	TRBD2	TRBV7-9	CASSPGGYEQYF	TGTGCCAGCAGCCCGGGAGGTTACGAGCAGTACTTC
15	TRBJ2-7	-	TRBD2	TRBV3-1/TRBV3-2	CASKRGLADTYEQYF	TGTGCCAGCAAGAGGGGACTAGCGGATACCTACGAGCAGTACTTC
15	TRBJ1-5	-	-	TRBV19	CASSISQAGNQPQHF	TGTGCCAGTAGTATAAGCCAGGCAGGCAATCAGCCCCAGCATTTT
12	TRBJ1-5	-	-	TRBV10-3	CAIGHSNQPQHF	TGTGCCATAGGACATAGCAATCAGCCCCAGCATTTT
13	TRBJ2-3	-	TRBD2	TRBV30	CAKGLAGADTQYF	TGTGCCAAAGGACTAGCGGGGGCAGATACGCAGTATTTT
18	TRBJ2-3	-	-	TRBV19	CASTQVLSGYGGVDTQYF	TGTGCCAGTACCCAAGTTCTGTCTGGGTATGGAGGAGTAGATACGCAGTATTTT
15	TRBJ1-1	-	-	TRBV27	CASSLFGEENTEAFF	TGTGCCAGCAGTTTATTCGGGGAGGAGAACACTGAAGCTTTCTTT
14	TRBJ2-1	-	-	TRBV5-1	CASSLELAVAEQFF	TGCGCCAGCAGCTTGGAACTAGCTGTTGCTGAGCAGTTCTTC
13	TRBJ2-2	-	-	TRBV6-5	CASRKIPTGELFF	TGTGCCAGCAGAAAAATCCCGACCGGGGAGCTGTTTTTT
17	TRBJ2-7	once	-	TRBV6-6	CASSPGGGGLSSYEQYF	TGTGCCAGCAGTCCGGGCGGCGGGGGCCTCAGCTCCTACGAGCAGTACTTC
12	TRBJ2-3	-	-	TRBV5-1	CASSLVGQGGNF	TGCGCCAGCAGCTTGGTAGGGCAGGGCGGCAATTTT
20	TRBJ2-4	-	-	TRBV7-8	CASSSRNWDFLDVAKNIQYF	TGTGCCAGCAGCTCAAGGAACTGGGACTTTCTGGACGTCGCCAAAAACATTCAGTACTTC
10	TRBJ2-7	once	-	TRBV6-5	CATISYEQYF	TGTGCCACAATTTCCTACGAGCAGTACTTC
17	TRBJ2-5	-	TRBD1	TRBV28	CASSPPPGQGFEETQYF	TGTGCCAGTAGTCCGCCTCCGGGACAGGGATTCGAGGAGACCCAGTACTTC
15	TRBJ2-5	-	-	TRBV5-1	CASSLAGQAQETQYF	TGCGCCAGCAGCTTGGCAGGGCAGGCCCAAGAGACCCAGTACTTC
12	TRBJ1-6	-	TRBD1	TRBV29-1	CSAGTGGSPLHF	TGCAGCGCCGGGACAGGGGGATCACCCCTCCACTTT
13	TRBJ1-2	once	-	TRBV28	CASSSGDVFGYTF	TGTGCCAGCAGTTCGGGGGATGTCTTTGGCTACACCTTC
15	TRBJ1-4	-	TRBD1	TRBV9	CASSTRQGTNEKLFF	TGTGCCAGCAGCACCCGACAGGGCACTAATGAAAAACTGTTTTTT
13	TRBJ2-7	-	-	TRBV13	CASSLAPAYEQYF	TGTGCCAGCAGCTTAGCCCCTGCCTACGAGCAGTACTTC
14	TRBJ1-1	-	TRBD1	TRBV7-2	CASSIRQGDTEAFF	TGTGCCAGCAGCATCCGACAGGGTGACACTGAAGCTTTCTTT
16	TRBJ2-1	-	TRBD1	TRBV7-3	CASSLIGQGLDNEQFF	TGTGCCAGCAGCTTAATAGGACAGGGGCTTGACAATGAGCAGTTCTTC
15	TRBJ2-2	-	-	TRBV6-5	CASSYATRNTGELFF	TGTGCCAGCAGTTATGCCACGAGGAACACCGGGGAGCTGTTTTTT
13	TRBJ2-4	-	-	TRBV28	CASSLVLENIQYF	TGTGCCAGCAGTTTAGTCTTAGAAAACATTCAGTACTTC
11	TRBJ1-2	few	-	TRBV28	CASSPGYGYTF	TGTGCCAGCAGCCCAGGCTATGGCTACACCTTC
14	TRBJ1-1	-	TRBD1	TRBV28	CASSPGTVITEAFF	TGTGCCAGCAGCCCCGGGACAGTGATCACTGAAGCTTTCTTT
15	TRBJ2-7	-	-	TRBV6-5	CASSYSGLGVDEQYF	TGTGCCAGCAGTTACTCAGGGTTAGGGGTGGACGAGCAGTACTTC
13	TRBJ1-2	-	TRBD1	TRBV6-5	CASTNDRGNGYTF	TGTGCCAGCACTAACGACAGGGGGAATGGCTACACCTTC
16	TRBJ2-7	-	-	TRBV21-1	CASSKHRAGSSYEQYF	TGTGCCAGCAGCAAACATCGGGCTGGGAGCTCCTACGAGCAGTACTTC
14	TRBJ2-7	-	-	TRBV19	CASSLQGFAYEQYF	TGTGCCAGTAGTCTACAGGGATTTGCCTACGAGCAGTACTTC
13	TRBJ1-1	once	-	TRBV6-5	CASRLLVNTEAFF	TGTGCCAGCAGGCTACTTGTGAACACTGAAGCTTTCTTT
14	TRBJ1-6	-	-	TRBV5-5	CASSWEVIGSPLHF	TGTGCCAGCAGCTGGGAGGTGATTGGGTCACCCCTCCACTTT
12	TRBJ1-1	once	TRBD1	TRBV29-1	CSVESQGTEAFF	TGCAGCGTTGAATCACAGGGGACTGAAGCTTTCTTT
13	TRBJ2-1	-	TRBD2	TRBV28	CASRYLSGGEQFF	TGTGCCAGCAGATACCTCAGCGGGGGAGAGCAGTTCTTC
15	TRBJ1-4	once	-	TRBV28	CASTIGGVTNEKLFF	TGTGCCAGCACCATTGGGGGGGTTACTAATGAAAAACTGTTTTTT
14	TRBJ2-5	once	TRBD1	TRBV29-1	CSVEHGQGQETQYF	TGCAGCGTTGAGCACGGACAGGGACAAGAGACCCAGTACTTC
13	TRBJ1-2	-	TRBD1	TRBV30	CAWSGGQGDGYTF	TGTGCCTGGAGCGGAGGACAGGGCGATGGCTACACCTTC